This T cell receptor (beta chain) derives from a study of breast tumors, draining lymph nodes, adjacent tissues. TCRdb reanalysed the multiplex PCR reads using MiXCR and keeps one entry per CDR3 protein. The sample has roughly 260,000 distinct CDR3 sequences, roughly 31% seen once. This clonotype has only a few counts. The lymph nodes were axillary draining lymph nodes from breast cancer patients. Germline assignment: CDR1 MDHEN and CDR2 SYDVKM. Deletions cut 7 bases from V and 2 bases from J, with 14 bases between. CDR3 length: 14 residues. The sequencing input was axillary lymph node tissue. The clonotype originates from a female donor with breast cancer. Some clones in this sample may be carry-over from other donors' samples. The chain uses TRBV28 and TRBJ1-2; D might be TRBD1 (6 bases). CDR3 residues: CASIRQARNYGYTF. The CDR3 bases are TGTGCCAGCATCCGACAGGCCCGCAACTATGGCTACACCTTC.